This TCR beta chain was sequenced for a study of response to subunit inactivated influenza vaccine. Findings and limits, study-wide: Seasonal influenza vaccination, on each occasion, was suggested by the authors to recruit few new T cells.

Each CDR3 protein gets one entry after TCRdb re-called the RT-PCR reads with MiXCR. The table lists about 800,000 distinct CDR3 sequences, approximately 22% of them singletons, with 10% to 13% in the top ten. This clonotype has more than one count but fewer than ten. Its target is not known. V was clipped by 3 bases and J by 7 bases; unmatched bases: 9. The germline V gene has CDR1 DFQATT and CDR2 SNEGSKA (reference sequence). The CDR3 loop spans 15 amino acids. This sample comprised PBMCs from blood, obtained about 5 days after vaccination. This clonotype was obtained from a man between 50 and 59 years old who received an inactivated influenza vaccine. The rearrangement links TRBV20-1 to TRBJ2-2; 9 nucleotides line up with TRBD2. This chain's CDR3 is CSASPGTSIIGELFF. The CDR3 nucleotides are TGCAGTGCTAGCCCCGGGACTAGCATAATCGGGGAGCTGTTTTTT.